Below, 19 T cell receptor beta chains from the same sample are listed, as sequenced in a study of naive and memory T cell subsets. Study-wide results and limits: Especially in CD8 cells, naive repertoires contained a few larger clonotypes, possibly CD45RA-re-expressing memory cells.

These receptors are not linked to any known antigen. Both TRBC1 and TRBC2 were covered by a beta constant-region primer of two equimolar oligonucleotides. The ligated cDNA underwent four PCR rounds using SP2 and nested alpha and beta constant-region primers. TCRdb re-called the UMI-ligation and nested PCR reads with MiXCR, one entry per CDR3 protein. Of some 82,000 distinct CDR3 sequences listed, over 9% are singletons. Sequenced: naive CD4+ T cells from blood. All receptors derive from a human donor in good health.

In its sample, this clonotype was seen a few times. V usage is TRBV28 and J usage is TRBJ2-7; weak D call: TRBD1 (5 bases). The V end lost 8 bases, the J end lost 0 bases, and 17 bases lay between the germline ends. The CDR3 consists of 15 residues. From germline, CDR1 is MDHEN and CDR2 SYDVKM. This CDR3 reads CASPANRQSSYEQYF. In DNA form, the CDR3 reads TGTGCCAGCCCGGCGAACAGGCAAAGCTCCTACGAGCAGTACTTC.

This clonotype was detected only a few times. This CDR3 reads CASSTWGQNSYEQYF. CDR3 bases: TGTGCCAGCAGTACCTGGGGCCAAAACTCCTACGAGCAGTACTTC. This sequence joins TRBV28 and TRBJ2-7, with a tentative D call TRBD1 (5 bases). Per the germline V gene, CDR1 is MDHEN and CDR2 is SYDVKM. V lost 5 bases to trimming and J lost 0 bases, with 14 bases between them. This CDR3 is 15 amino acids long.

This clonotype showed up just a few times. The rearrangement uses TRBV25-1 and TRBJ2-1; D is undetermined. The V end was cut by 7 bases, the J end by 4 bases, with 11 bases between. This CDR3 comprises 13 residues. Germline V CDR1 and CDR2: MGHDK, SYGVNS. The CDR3: CASTMWDYNEQFF. The CDR3 DNA is TGTGCCAGCACCATGTGGGATTACAATGAGCAGTTCTTC.

This clonotype was seen repeatedly, ten times or more. The genes are TRBV11-2 and TRBJ1-5; D unresolved. Germline assignment: CDR1 SGHAT and CDR2 FQNNGV. The CDR3 covers 11 residues. The V and J ends lost 6 bases and 4 bases respectively, with 4 bases between them. The CDR3 reads CASSGNQPQHF. The CDR3 DNA follows: TGTGCCAGCAGTGGGAATCAGCCCCAGCATTTT.

This clonotype was recorded a few times. This chain links TRBV5-5 with TRBJ2-7; D is unresolved. V was clipped by 0 bases and J by 4 bases, with 5 bases between them. The germline CDR1 and CDR2 sequences are SGHKS and YYEKEE (reference sequence). The CDR3 extends over 12 amino acids. The CDR3 loop is CASSLGFYEQYF. The DNA of the CDR3 is TGTGCCAGCAGCTTGGGATTTTACGAGCAGTACTTC.

This clonotype occurred many times. In DNA, the CDR3 is TGTGCCAGCAGCCAAGGGTCACAGGTCGGTTACGAGCAGTACTTC. Residues: CASSQGSQVGYEQYF. V gene TRBV3-1 combines with J gene TRBJ2-7; weak D call: TRBD1 (5 bases). In germline, CDR1 is LGHDT, CDR2 YNNKEL (reference sequence). The V and J ends lost 1 base and 4 bases respectively, with 14 bases between them. The CDR3 has 15 residues.

Ten or more counts support this clonotype. The chain combines TRBV28 with TRBJ2-7; tentatively, D is TRBD1 (6 bases). The CDR3 is 12 residues long. Germline loops: CDR1 MDHEN, CDR2 SYDVKM. The germline V and J ends were trimmed by 8 bases and 2 bases, with 10 bases remaining between them. The CDR3 coding sequence is TGTGCCAGCCACAGGGAAACCTACGAGCAGTACTTC. Its protein product is CASHRETYEQYF.

The V gene is TRBV7-9, the J gene TRBJ1-1; no definite D call. Germline assignment: CDR1 SEHNR and CDR2 FQNEAQ (reference sequence). The CDR3 consists of 11 residues. The V and J ends lost 6 bases and 0 bases respectively, with 2 bases between them. DNA of the CDR3: TGTGCCAGCAGAGTGAACACTGAAGCTTTCTTT. Protein sequence: CASRVNTEAFF.

V and J are TRBV4-1 and TRBJ2-3; D perhaps matches TRBD1 (5 bases). The CDR3 has 16 residues. V lost 0 bases to trimming and J lost 9 bases, with 19 bases between them. From germline, CDR1 is MGHRA and CDR2 YSYEKL. The CDR3 DNA is TGCGCCAGCAGCCAAGATCAGGGATGGCCCAGAGCGACGCAGTATTTT. Protein: CASSQDQGWPRATQYF.

This clonotype has more than one count but fewer than ten. CDR3 nucleotides: TGCAGTGCTAGATCCATGGCGGGAGTGGGGAGTGAGCAGTTCTTC. This codes for CSARSMAGVGSEQFF. The rearrangement links TRBV20-1 to TRBJ2-1, with TRBD2 identical over 7 bases. V lost 2 bases, J lost 9 bases, and 13 bases stayed unmatched. There are 15 residues in the CDR3. In germline, CDR1 is DFQATT, CDR2 SNEGSKA (reference sequence).

This clonotype was recorded at least ten times. V usage is TRBV20-1 and J usage is TRBJ2-7; 10 positions match TRBD1. Germline V gene lookup returns CDR1 DFQATT and CDR2 SNEGSKA (reference sequence). This CDR3 region has 12 residues. CDR3: CGVGTGAYEQYF. The CDR3 bases are TGCGGCGTCGGGACAGGGGCCTACGAGCAGTACTTC.

This clonotype was detected many times. The chain uses TRBV29-1 and TRBJ2-1, with 13 bases matching TRBD2. Germline V gene lookup returns CDR1 SQVTM and CDR2 ANQGSEA. Trimming took 7 bases from V and 2 from J; bases not matched to a gene: 8. This CDR3 region has 16 residues. CDR3 nucleotides: TGCAGCGCGGAACGGACTAGCGGGGGCACCTACAATGAGCAGTTCTTC. It encodes CSAERTSGGTYNEQFF.

This clonotype has more than one count but fewer than ten. This chain joins TRBV2 and TRBJ2-3, with TRBD2 as a possible D gene (6 bases). Germline V gene sequence: CDR1 SNHLY, CDR2 FYNNEI. The V and J ends lost 11 bases and 1 base respectively, with 19 bases between them. This CDR3 is built from 15 residues. The CDR3: CALARLDPRTDTQYF. The CDR3 DNA reads TGTGCCTTAGCACGACTAGACCCCCGCACAGATACGCAGTATTTT.

Details on this clonotype: A read error may be the cause here, since a much bigger clone is one base away. This sequence joins TRBV6-2 or TRBV6-3 and TRBJ2-3; 15 bases agree with TRBD2. This CDR3 spans 15 amino acids. Germline CDR1 and CDR2: MNHEY and SVGEGT. The DNA of the CDR3 is TGTGCCAGAAGTTACAGAGGGACTAGCGGGGGGCCCCAGTATTTT. Amino acid sequence: CARSYRGTSGGPQYF.

Ten or more counts support this clonotype. This chain uses TRBV6-6 with TRBJ1-6; a possible D gene is TRBD1 (5 bases). The CDR3 runs 15 residues. V was shortened by 5 bases and J by 7 bases, with 15 bases between the two germline ends. In germline, CDR1 is MNHNY, CDR2 SVGAGI (reference sequence). CDR3 sequence reads: CASSPWGYKNSPLHF. The CDR3 DNA reads as TGTGCCAGCAGTCCCTGGGGGTACAAGAATTCACCCCTCCACTTT.

The table lists this clonotype with a few counts. The chain employs TRBV12-3 or TRBV12-4 and TRBJ1-6; TRBD1 might be the D (6 bases). The V end lost 6 bases, the J end lost 9 bases, and 24 bases lay between the germline ends. This CDR3 comprises 17 residues. The CDR3 nucleotides read TGTGCCAGCAGCCCCGGGAATTACAGGGATAGGGGTTCACCCCTCCACTTT. It codes for CASSPGNYRDRGSPLHF.

This chain links TRBV5-1 with TRBJ2-3; TRBD1 might be the D (6 bases). Trimming stripped 4 bases from V and 2 bases from J, with 11 bases between. CDR3 size: 14 residues. CDR1 is SGHRS, CDR2 YFSETQ, per germline. The CDR3 DNA sequence: TGCGCCAGCAGCCATAGGACAGCCACAGATACGCAGTATTTT. Encoded protein: CASSHRTATDTQYF.

This clonotype was seen ten or more times. The chain recombines TRBV12-3 or TRBV12-4 with TRBJ2-3; no reliable D call. The CDR3 runs to 13 residues. V lost 1 base and J 5 bases, leaving 7 bases between the germline ends. The CDR3 spells CASSLGRGDTQYF. The CDR3 DNA reads as TGTGCCAGCAGTTTAGGCAGAGGAGATACGCAGTATTTT.

In its sample, this clonotype was seen a few times. The chain joins TRBV6-1 to TRBJ1-3, with D possibly matching TRBD1 (6 bases). The CDR3 is made up of 14 amino acids. In germline, CDR1 is MNHNS, CDR2 SASEGT. V was pared by 4 bases and J by 4 bases, with 11 bases between. This chain's CDR3 is CASSGGQRGNTIYF. The CDR3 DNA sequence: TGTGCCAGCAGTGGCGGACAGAGGGGAAACACCATATATTTT.